This TCR beta chain was sequenced during a study of cytomegalovirus exposure and HLA in healthy donors. Points from the study as a whole: A later analysis showed TCR association rates differing by HLA locus, peaking at DRB1 and lowest at HLA-C.

About this clone: Its specificity is unknown.

This CDR3 comprises 14 residues. The V end lost 2 bases, the J end lost 0 bases, and 8 bases lay between the germline ends. Germline loops: CDR1 MNHNS, CDR2 SASEGT. The PCR made use of 60 Vbeta and 13 Jbeta primers. In the original workflow: Among the unique TCR beta chains that a later analysis counted, about 84 million in all, 9.5 million to 11 million were shared. Clones were read by immunoSEQ multiplex PCR, and TCRdb kept only the in-frame ones, dropping some. The V and J calls and the clone size are those of that table, but D and trimming were determined from the DNA. Of some 95,000 clones listed, around 84% are singletons.

The chain is built from TRBV6-1 and TRBJ2-7; no definite D call. The sample comprised PBMCs. This clonotype was obtained from a woman between 40 and 55 years old in good health and CMV-seropositive. The chain's CDR3 is CASSEWHLSYEQYF. The CDR3 DNA is TGTGCCAGCAGTGAATGGCACCTCTCCTACGAGCAGTACTTC.